This record looks at one T cell receptor (beta chain) sequence and its context. What it binds is unknown. This CDR3 comprises 11 residues. V was pared by 4 bases and J by 8 bases, with 5 bases between. Germline V gene lookup returns CDR1 LNHDA and CDR2 SQIVND (reference sequence). These data are taken from a study of T cell responses to AZD1222 COVID-19 vaccine. The study's findings and limits: Donors in the cohort were predominantly white British and more often female, and clonal diversity was possibly underestimated. No day 14 peak samples; only post-peak repertoires were characterized. Nearly half of spike-specific TCRs reportedly target variant regions that are unmutated in the B.1.351 and B.1.1.7 variants.

Method: immunoSEQ multiplex PCR; TCRdb's copy keeps in-frame clones and lacks some. The data hold fewer than 130,000 clones, with about 95% observed a single time. The clonotype comes from an adult who received the AZD1222 COVID-19 vaccine. The rearrangement uses TRBV19 and TRBJ2-2; no reliable D call. Sample: peripheral blood, taken 28 days after the second AZD1222 dose. The CDR3 coding sequence is TGTGCCAGTAGTAAAGGGGGGGAGCTGTTTTTT. This codes for CASSKGGELFF.